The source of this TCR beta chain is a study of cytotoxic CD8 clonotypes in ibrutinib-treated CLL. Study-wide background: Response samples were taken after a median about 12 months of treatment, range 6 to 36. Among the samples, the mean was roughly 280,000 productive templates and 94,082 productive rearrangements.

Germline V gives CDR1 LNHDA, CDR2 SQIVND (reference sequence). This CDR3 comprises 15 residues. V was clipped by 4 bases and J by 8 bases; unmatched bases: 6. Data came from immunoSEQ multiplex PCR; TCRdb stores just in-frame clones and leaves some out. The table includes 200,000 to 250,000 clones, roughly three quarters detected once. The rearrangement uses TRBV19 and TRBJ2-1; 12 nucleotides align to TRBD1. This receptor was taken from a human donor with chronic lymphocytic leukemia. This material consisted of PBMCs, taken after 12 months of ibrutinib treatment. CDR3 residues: CASSTGTGGLDEQFF. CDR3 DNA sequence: TGTGCCAGTAGTACAGGGACAGGGGGCCTGGATGAGCAGTTCTTC. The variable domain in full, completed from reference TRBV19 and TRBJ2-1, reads DGGITQSPKYLFRKEGQNVTLSCEQNLNHDAMYWYRQDPGQGLRLIYYSQIVNDFQKGDIAEGYSVSREKKESFPLTVTSAQKNPTAFYLCASSTGTGGLDEQFFGPGTRLTVL.